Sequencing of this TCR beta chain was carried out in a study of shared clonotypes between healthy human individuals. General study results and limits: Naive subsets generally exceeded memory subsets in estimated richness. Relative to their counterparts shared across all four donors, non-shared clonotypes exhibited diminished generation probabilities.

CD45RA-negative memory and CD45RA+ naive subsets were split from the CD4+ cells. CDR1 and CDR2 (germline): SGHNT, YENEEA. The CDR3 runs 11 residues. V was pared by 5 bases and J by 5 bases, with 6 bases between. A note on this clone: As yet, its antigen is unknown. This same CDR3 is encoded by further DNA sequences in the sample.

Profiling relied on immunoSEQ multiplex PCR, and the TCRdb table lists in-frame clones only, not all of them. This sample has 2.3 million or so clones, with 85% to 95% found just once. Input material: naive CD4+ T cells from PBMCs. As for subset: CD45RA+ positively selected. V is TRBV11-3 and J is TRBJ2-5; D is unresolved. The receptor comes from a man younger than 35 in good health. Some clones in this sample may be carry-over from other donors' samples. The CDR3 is CASSQGETQYF. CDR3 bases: TGTGCCAGCAGCCAAGGGGAGACCCAGTACTTC.